The 25 T cell receptor beta chains reported below all come from one sample, sequenced in a study of beta chain features in type 1 diabetes. The isolated RNA, all of it, was reverse transcribed, so expressed TCRB transcripts were what got sequenced. Sequencing was performed with immunoSEQ multiplex PCR; in TCRdb, only in-frame clones are kept and a portion is missing. The sample consists of about 180,000 clones, approximately 13% of them appearing once. Sequenced input: central memory CD4+ T cells from blood. The receptors were gathered from a woman aged 18-30 years in good health.

The V call is TRBV2, the J call TRBJ1-2; tentative D call: TRBD1 (6 bases). CDR1 is SNHLY, CDR2 FYNNEI, per germline. The V end lost 3 bases, the J end lost 4 bases, and 18 bases lay between the germline ends. The CDR3 contains 16 residues. CDR3 sequence: CASSDRQVSVSYGYTF. The CDR3 nucleotides read TGTGCCAGCAGTGATAGACAGGTCTCGGTATCCTATGGCTACACCTTC. Combining the CDR3 with reference TRBV2 and TRBJ1-2 gives the whole variable domain EPEVTQTPSHQVTQMGQEVILRCVPISNHLYFYWYRQILGQKVEFLVSFYNNEISEKSEIFDDQFSVERPDGSNFTLKIRSTKLEDSAMYFCASSDRQVSVSYGYTFGSGTRLTVV.

A few counts support this clone. This chain uses TRBV7-3 with TRBJ2-1; TRBD2 matches 10 bases. From germline, CDR1 is SGHTA and CDR2 FQGTGA. Trimming at V came to 0 bases and at J to 9 bases, leaving 8 bases not matched to a gene. The CDR3 is 16 amino acids. Written as DNA, the CDR3 is TGTGCCAGCAGCTTAACGTCCAGCGGGAGGGTCGGTGAGCAGTTCTTC. Translated: CASSLTSSGRVGEQFF.

The chain carries TRBV4-2 and TRBJ2-7; D gene ambiguous. Trimming shortened V by 3 bases and J by 3 bases, and 12 bases separated the two germline ends. Germline assignment: CDR1 LGHNA and CDR2 YNFKEQ. The CDR3 extends over 14 amino acids. The CDR3 DNA is TGTGCCAGCAGCCAGTCCTATGAATACTACGAGCAGTACTTC. Translated, it gives CASSQSYEYYEQYF.

The rearrangement links TRBV7-2 to TRBJ2-7, with TRBD1 as a possible D gene (6 bases). Trimming shortened V by 1 base and J by 5 bases, and 15 bases separated the two germline ends. This CDR3 has 15 amino acids. Germline V CDR1 and CDR2: SGHTA, FQGNSA. The CDR3 loop is CASSLGLQGLDEQYF. The CDR3 coding sequence is TGTGCCAGCAGCTTAGGTCTGCAGGGGCTCGACGAGCAGTACTTC.

This clone was found a few times. The rearrangement links TRBV18 to TRBJ1-5, with D hard to call. This CDR3 spans 13 amino acids. Per the germline V gene, CDR1 is KGHSH and CDR2 is LQKENI. Trimming removed 6 bases from V and 11 bases from J, with 17 bases in between. CDR3 sequence (DNA): TGTGCCAGCTCGCAATCCGTAGCTGAGGCCCAGCATTTT. The encoded protein is CASSQSVAEAQHF.

The rearrangement uses TRBV5-1 and TRBJ2-2; D possibly corresponds to TRBD2 (5 bases). Germline V gene sequence: CDR1 SGHRS, CDR2 YFSETQ. The CDR3 spans 15 residues. V lost 0 bases and J 5 bases, leaving 11 bases between the germline ends. The CDR3 nucleotides are TGCGCCAGCAGCTTGGACGGGATATCTACCGGGGAGCTGTTTTTT. Protein product: CASSLDGISTGELFF.

This clone was seen a few times. The V and J genes are TRBV7-3 and TRBJ2-1, with 9 bases identical to TRBD2. The CDR3 sequence is 15 residues long. Germline V gives CDR1 SGHTA, CDR2 FQGTGA. J was trimmed by 4 bases and V by 5 bases; bases with no gene match: 6. CDR3 residues: CASSQTSGGYNEQFF. The CDR3 DNA is TGTGCCAGCAGCCAGACTAGCGGAGGTTACAATGAGCAGTTCTTC. The whole variable domain, filled in from reference TRBV7-3 and TRBJ2-1, reads GAGVSQTPSNKVTEKGKYVELRCDPISGHTALYWYRQSLGQGPEFLIYFQGTGAADDSGLPNDRFFAVRPEGSVSTLKIQRTERGDSAVYLCASSQTSGGYNEQFFGPGTRLTVL.

The V call is TRBV7-6, the J call TRBJ2-1; the match to TRBD2 covers 12 bases. Germline CDR1 SGHVS, CDR2 FNYEAQ. The CDR3 covers 16 residues. With V trimmed by 0 bases and J by 6 bases, 3 bases remained unmatched. CDR3 DNA: TGTGCCAGCAGCTTAGCCCGACTAGCGGGAGCCAATGAGCAGTTCTTC. Protein sequence: CASSLARLAGANEQFF.

The chain carries TRBV5-1 and TRBJ2-7, with TRBD2 as a possible D gene (6 bases). Trimming took 2 bases from V and 0 from J, leaving 18 bases between them. The CDR3 contains 17 residues. Germline V gene data show CDR1 as SGHRS and CDR2 as YFSETQ. The CDR3 loop reads CASSFMGGTDGSYEQYF. DNA for the CDR3: TGCGCCAGCAGCTTCATGGGCGGGACGGACGGCTCCTACGAGCAGTACTTC.

This clone showed up just a few times. The rearrangement uses TRBV14 and TRBJ2-7; 7 nucleotides line up with TRBD1. J was trimmed by 0 bases and V by 6 bases; bases with no gene match: 8. The CDR3 extends over 15 amino acids. The V gene's germline CDR1 is SGHDN and CDR2 FVKESK. The CDR3 nucleotides are TGTGCCAGCAGGAGAACAGGGGCTGCCTCCTACGAGCAGTACTTC. It encodes CASRRTGAASYEQYF.

This clone was seen only a few times. The V call is TRBV5-1, the J call TRBJ1-1, with D possibly matching TRBD1 (5 bases). The CDR3 spans 13 residues. Germline V gene lookup returns CDR1 SGHRS and CDR2 YFSETQ. With 5 bases removed from V and 6 bases from J, the gap between germline ends came to 14 bases. The CDR3 protein is CASRDGGGAEAFF. The CDR3 nucleotides read TGCGCCAGCAGGGACGGGGGAGGTGCTGAAGCTTTCTTT. Variable domain in full (rest from reference TRBV5-1 and TRBJ1-1): KAGVTQTPRYLIKTRGQQVTLSCSPISGHRSVSWYQQTPGQGLQFLFEYFSETQRNKGNFPGRFSGRQFSNSRSEMNVSTLELGDSALYLCASRDGGGAEAFFGQGTRLTVV.

The chain links TRBV2 to TRBJ2-1; 7 bases are shared with TRBD2. The junction had 5 bases not matched to a gene; V was cut back by 4 bases and J by 11 bases. The CDR3 contains 12 residues. Germline CDR1 is SNHLY and CDR2 is FYNNEI. For the CDR3, the DNA is TGTGCCAGCAGTGTCTGGGGAGGGAAGCAGTTCTTC. Its protein is CASSVWGGKQFF.

The rearrangement joins TRBV7-2 to TRBJ1-3, with TRBD1 as a possible D gene (5 bases). The ends were cut back, 4 bases at V and 8 bases at J, with 15 bases in the middle. Germline V CDR1 and CDR2: SGHTA, FQGNSA. CDR3 length: 14 residues. CDR3 nucleotides: TGTGCCAGCAGCTCCTGGACAAAGAGTGACACCATATATTTT. The encoded protein is CASSSWTKSDTIYF.

This chain joins TRBV4-2 and TRBJ1-5; 10 bases map to TRBD1. CDR1 is LGHNA, CDR2 YNFKEQ, per germline. This CDR3 region has 16 residues. Trimming removed 0 bases from V and 5 bases from J; junction bases left unmatched: 4. CDR3 protein: CASSQDMTGGHQPQHF. Here the CDR3 DNA reads TGTGCCAGCAGCCAAGATATGACAGGGGGCCATCAGCCCCAGCATTTT.

This clone was seen a handful of times. The chain carries TRBV6-5 and TRBJ2-7; no clear D. CDR3 length: 14 amino acids. Trimming shortened V by 6 bases and J by 2 bases, and 14 bases separated the two germline ends. The germline gives CDR1 MNHEY, CDR2 SVGAGI. The CDR3 region has the DNA TGTGCCAGCAGCGGTCCCCCCCGAACCTACGAGCAGTACTTC. Translating gives CASSGPPRTYEQYF.

There are a few counts of this clone. This rearrangement joins TRBV15 to TRBJ2-5; D gene ambiguous. The germline gives CDR1 LNHNV, CDR2 YYDKDF (reference sequence). V gave up 3 bases and J gave up 3 bases, with 8 bases separating them. CDR3 length: 13 amino acids. CDR3 sequence (DNA): TGTGCCACCAGCAGCCGACTGGAAGAGACCCAGTACTTC. Its translation is CATSSRLEETQYF.

CDR3 in DNA: TGTGCCAGCAGACGAAGCCCAAATAATGAGCAGTTCTTC. This translates into CASRRSPNNEQFF. The chain links TRBV25-1 to TRBJ2-1; D gene unclear. This CDR3 region has 13 residues. Looked up from germline, CDR1 is MGHDK and CDR2 is SYGVNS. V shed 6 bases and J shed 7 bases, with 13 bases lying between them.

This clone turned up a few times. The chain recombines TRBV7-8 with TRBJ1-5; D gene uncertain. CDR1 and CDR2 (germline): SGHVS, FQNEAQ. CDR3 length: 13 residues. Trimming removed 10 bases from V and 0 bases from J, with 10 bases in between. CDR3: CAISLGSNQPQHF. CDR3 nucleotides: TGTGCCATTTCGCTAGGTAGCAATCAGCCCCAGCATTTT.

Points on this clone: Within the sample, other DNA sequences also encode this same CDR3. J is TRBJ1-5 and V is TRBV28; 8 positions match TRBD1. After removal of 2 bases from V and 7 bases from J, the junction contained 7 bases not matched to a gene. The germline CDR1 and CDR2 sequences are MDHEN and SYDVKM. This CDR3 comprises 15 residues. CDR3 amino acids: CASSLQGARNQPQHF. The CDR3 DNA is TGTGCCAGCAGTTTACAGGGGGCGCGTAACCAGCCCCAGCATTTT.

This clone was detected a few times. The chain couples TRBV5-4 to TRBJ2-5; TRBD2 agrees at 11 bases. J gave up 4 bases and V 3 bases, and 5 bases lay outside the gene matches. Germline assignment: CDR1 SGHNT and CDR2 YYREEE (reference sequence). This CDR3 has 15 residues. In DNA, the CDR3 is TGTGCCAGCAGCTCGACTAGCGGGATAGGAGAGACCCAGTACTTC. Its translation: CASSSTSGIGETQYF.

This clone was counted between two and nine times. The chain couples TRBV5-1 to TRBJ2-3; D is unresolved. CDR1 and CDR2 (germline): SGHRS, YFSETQ. The length of the CDR3 is 13 residues. V was clipped by 2 bases and J by 2 bases, with 6 bases between them. Here the CDR3 reads CASSLSVTDTQYF. The CDR3 nucleotides are TGCGCCAGCAGCTTATCAGTCACAGATACGCAGTATTTT.

This chain links TRBV30 with TRBJ1-3; tentatively, D is TRBD1 (6 bases). Germline V lookup: CDR1 GTSNPN, CDR2 SVGIG (reference sequence). CDR3 size: 13 residues. V was trimmed by 5 bases and J by 2 bases, leaving 10 bases between them. The CDR3 loop is CAWVRDTGNTIYF. The DNA for the CDR3 is TGTGCCTGGGTACGGGACACTGGAAACACCATATATTTT.

The chain couples TRBV29-1 to TRBJ1-1; no firm D call. V was shortened by 2 bases and J by 4 bases, with 14 bases between the two germline ends. This CDR3 region has 14 residues. Germline V CDR1 and CDR2: SQVTM, ANQGSEA. In DNA, the CDR3 is TGCAGCGTTGAACATCAAGCCCGAGGCACTGAAGCTTTCTTT. Amino acids: CSVEHQARGTEAFF.

The gene calls are TRBV28 and TRBJ2-7, with 8 bases lining up with TRBD1. CDR3 length: 15 residues. Germline V gene data show CDR1 as MDHEN and CDR2 as SYDVKM. The V segment lost 6 bases and the J segment 0 bases; nucleotides outside the gene matches: 7. CDR3 residues: CASSLLDRDSYEQYF. The DNA for the CDR3 is TGTGCCAGCAGCCTTTTGGACAGGGACTCCTACGAGCAGTACTTC.

The chain carries TRBV30 and TRBJ2-7; TRBD1 agrees at 8 bases. V dropped 3 bases and J dropped 5; count of bases not matched to a gene: 12. From germline, CDR1 is GTSNPN and CDR2 SVGIG (reference sequence). The CDR3 has 15 amino acids. This chain's CDR3 is CAWSAGQRQGHEQYF. CDR3 DNA: TGTGCCTGGAGCGCAGGGCAAAGACAGGGGCACGAGCAGTACTTC.